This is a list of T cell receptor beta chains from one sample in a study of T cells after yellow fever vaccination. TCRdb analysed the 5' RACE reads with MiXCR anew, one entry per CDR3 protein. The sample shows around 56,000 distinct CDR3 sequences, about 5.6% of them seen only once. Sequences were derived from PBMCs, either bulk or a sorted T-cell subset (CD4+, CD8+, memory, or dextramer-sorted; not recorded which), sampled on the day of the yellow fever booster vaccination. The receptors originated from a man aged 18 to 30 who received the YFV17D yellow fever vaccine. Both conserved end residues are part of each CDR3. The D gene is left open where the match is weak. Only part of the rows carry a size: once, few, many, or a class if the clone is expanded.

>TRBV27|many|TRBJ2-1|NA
CASSPGSSSYNEQFF
TGTGCCAGCAGTCCTGGTAGTAGCTCCTACAATGAGCAGTTCTTC
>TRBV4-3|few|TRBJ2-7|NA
CASSQDLIGYEQYF
TGCGCCAGCAGCCAAGATCTTATCGGATACGAGCAGTACTTC
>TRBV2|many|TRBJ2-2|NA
CASTGHSNTGELFF
TGTGCCAGCACGGGACATTCTAACACCGGGGAGCTGTTTTTT
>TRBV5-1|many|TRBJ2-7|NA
CASSWAEAASSYEQYF
TGCGCCAGCAGCTGGGCCGAGGCGGCGAGCTCCTACGAGCAGTACTTC
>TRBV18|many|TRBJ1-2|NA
CASSPARADYGYTF
TGTGCCAGCTCACCTGCCAGGGCGGACTATGGCTACACCTTC
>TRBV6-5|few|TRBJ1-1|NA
CASSSTTEAFF
TGTGCCAGCAGCAGTACCACTGAAGCTTTCTTT
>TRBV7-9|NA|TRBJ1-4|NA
CASSLTEDSEKLFF
TGTGCCAGCAGCCTAACAGAAGATAGTGAAAAACTGTTTTTT
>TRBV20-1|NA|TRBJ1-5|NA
CSASGNWPQHF
TGCAGTGCCTCGGGGAACTGGCCCCAGCATTTT
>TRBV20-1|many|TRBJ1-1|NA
CSARDPVGTTEAFF
TGCAGTGCTAGAGATCCTGTAGGGACTACTGAAGCTTTCTTT
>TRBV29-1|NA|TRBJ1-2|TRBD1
CSVERQGPNYGYTF
TGCAGCGTTGAAAGACAGGGCCCTAACTATGGCTACACCTTC
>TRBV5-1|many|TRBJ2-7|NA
CASSLDTLGAYEQYF
TGCGCCAGCAGCTTGGATACACTAGGGGCCTACGAGCAGTACTTC
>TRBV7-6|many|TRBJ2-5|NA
CASSFTGAFRETQYF
TGTGCCAGCAGCTTCACCGGGGCCTTCCGAGAGACCCAGTACTTC